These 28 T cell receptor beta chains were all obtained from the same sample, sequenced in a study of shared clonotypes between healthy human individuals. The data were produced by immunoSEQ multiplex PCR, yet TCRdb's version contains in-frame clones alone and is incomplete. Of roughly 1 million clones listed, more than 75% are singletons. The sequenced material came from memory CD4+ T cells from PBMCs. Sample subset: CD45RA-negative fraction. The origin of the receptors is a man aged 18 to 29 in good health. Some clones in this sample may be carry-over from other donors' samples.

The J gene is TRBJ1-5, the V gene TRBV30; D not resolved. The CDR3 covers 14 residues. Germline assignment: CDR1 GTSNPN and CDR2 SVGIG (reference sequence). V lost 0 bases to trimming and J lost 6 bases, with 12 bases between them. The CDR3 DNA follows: TGTGCCTGGAGTGTTGCAGAGTCAAGTCAGCCCCAGCATTTT. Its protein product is CAWSVAESSQPQHF.

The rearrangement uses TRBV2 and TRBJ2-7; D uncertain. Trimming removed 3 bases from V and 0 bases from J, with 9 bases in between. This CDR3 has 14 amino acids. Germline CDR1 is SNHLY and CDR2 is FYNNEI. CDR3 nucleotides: TGTGCCAGCAGTGAGCGGTCTTCCTCCTACGAGCAGTACTTC. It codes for CASSERSSSYEQYF.

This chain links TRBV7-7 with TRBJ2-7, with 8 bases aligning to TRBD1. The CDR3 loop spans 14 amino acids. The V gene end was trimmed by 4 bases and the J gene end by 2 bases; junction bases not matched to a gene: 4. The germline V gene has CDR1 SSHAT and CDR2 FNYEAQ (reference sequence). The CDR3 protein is CASSSGQAPYEQYF. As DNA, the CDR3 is TGTGCCAGCAGCTCGGGACAGGCCCCCTACGAGCAGTACTTC.

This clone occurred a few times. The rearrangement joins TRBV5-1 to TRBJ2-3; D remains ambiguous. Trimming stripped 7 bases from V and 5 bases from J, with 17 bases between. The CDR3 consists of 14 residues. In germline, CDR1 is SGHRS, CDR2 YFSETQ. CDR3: CASHNQSPKDTQYF. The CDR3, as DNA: TGCGCCAGCCACAATCAGAGCCCTAAAGATACGCAGTATTTT.

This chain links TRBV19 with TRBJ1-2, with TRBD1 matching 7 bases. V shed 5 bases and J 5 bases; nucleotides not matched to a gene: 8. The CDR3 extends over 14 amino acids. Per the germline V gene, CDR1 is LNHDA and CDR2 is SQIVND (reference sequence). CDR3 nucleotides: TGTGCCAGTAGTTCTGGACAGGCCTCGTATGGCTACACCTTC. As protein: CASSSGQASYGYTF.

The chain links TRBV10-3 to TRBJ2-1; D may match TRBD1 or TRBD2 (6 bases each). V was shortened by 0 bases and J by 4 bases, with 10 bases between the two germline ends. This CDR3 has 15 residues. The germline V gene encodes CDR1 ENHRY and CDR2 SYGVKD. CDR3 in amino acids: CAISESRGAYNEQFF. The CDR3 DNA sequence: TGTGCCATCAGTGAGTCGAGGGGGGCATACAATGAGCAGTTCTTC.

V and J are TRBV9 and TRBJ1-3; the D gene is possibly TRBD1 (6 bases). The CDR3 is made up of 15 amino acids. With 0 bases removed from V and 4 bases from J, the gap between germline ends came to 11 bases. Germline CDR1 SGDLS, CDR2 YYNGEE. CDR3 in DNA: TGTGCCAGCAGCGTAGAGGGGGGGTTCGGAAACACCATATATTTT. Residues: CASSVEGGFGNTIYF.

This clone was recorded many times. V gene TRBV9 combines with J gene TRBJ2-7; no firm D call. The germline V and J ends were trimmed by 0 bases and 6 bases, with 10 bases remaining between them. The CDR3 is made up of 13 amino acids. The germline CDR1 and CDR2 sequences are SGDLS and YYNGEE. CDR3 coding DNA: TGTGCCAGCAGCGTAGCCCCGGCCCGCGAGCAGTACTTC. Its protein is CASSVAPAREQYF.

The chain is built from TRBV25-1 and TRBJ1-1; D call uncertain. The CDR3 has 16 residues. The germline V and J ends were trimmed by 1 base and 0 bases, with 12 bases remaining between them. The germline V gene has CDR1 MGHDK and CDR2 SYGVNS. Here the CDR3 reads CASSEFGVLVNTEAFF. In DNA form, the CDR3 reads TGTGCCAGCAGTGAATTTGGGGTTTTGGTGAACACTGAAGCTTTCTTT.

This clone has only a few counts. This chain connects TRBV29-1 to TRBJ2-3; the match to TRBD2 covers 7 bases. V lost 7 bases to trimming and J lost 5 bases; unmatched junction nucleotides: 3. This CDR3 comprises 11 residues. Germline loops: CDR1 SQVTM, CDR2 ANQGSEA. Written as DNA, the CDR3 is TGCAGCGCCCCGGGGGGAGATACGCAGTATTTT. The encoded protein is CSAPGGDTQYF.

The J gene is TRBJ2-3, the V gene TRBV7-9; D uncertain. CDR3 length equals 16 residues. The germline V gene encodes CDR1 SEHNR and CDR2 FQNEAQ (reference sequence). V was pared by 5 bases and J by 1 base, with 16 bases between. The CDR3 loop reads CASSQPAVWCTDTQYF. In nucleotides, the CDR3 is TGTGCCAGCAGCCAGCCCGCTGTTTGGTGCACAGATACGCAGTATTTT.

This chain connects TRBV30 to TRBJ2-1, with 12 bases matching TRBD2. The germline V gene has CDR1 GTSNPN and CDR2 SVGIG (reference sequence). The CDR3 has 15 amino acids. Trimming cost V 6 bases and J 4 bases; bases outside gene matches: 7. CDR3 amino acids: CACQRLAGAYNEQFF. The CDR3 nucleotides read TGTGCCTGCCAGAGACTAGCGGGAGCGTACAATGAGCAGTTCTTC.

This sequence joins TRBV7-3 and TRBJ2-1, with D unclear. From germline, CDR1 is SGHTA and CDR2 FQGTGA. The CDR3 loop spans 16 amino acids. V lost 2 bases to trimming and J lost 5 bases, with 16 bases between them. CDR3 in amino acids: CASSLGSASSNNEQFF. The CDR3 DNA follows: TGTGCCAGCAGCTTAGGCTCGGCTAGTAGCAACAATGAGCAGTTCTTC.

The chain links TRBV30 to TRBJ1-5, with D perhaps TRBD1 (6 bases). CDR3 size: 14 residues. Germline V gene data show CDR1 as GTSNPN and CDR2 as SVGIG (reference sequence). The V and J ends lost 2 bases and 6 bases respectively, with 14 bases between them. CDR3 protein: CAWSPITGFQPQHF. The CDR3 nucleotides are TGTGCCTGGAGTCCAATCACAGGGTTTCAGCCCCAGCATTTT. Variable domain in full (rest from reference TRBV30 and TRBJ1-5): SQTIHQWPATLVQPVGSPLSLECTVEGTSNPNLYWYRQAAGRGLQLLFYSVGIGQISSEVPQNLSASRPQDRQFILSSKKLLLSDSGFYLCAWSPITGFQPQHFGDGTRLSIL.

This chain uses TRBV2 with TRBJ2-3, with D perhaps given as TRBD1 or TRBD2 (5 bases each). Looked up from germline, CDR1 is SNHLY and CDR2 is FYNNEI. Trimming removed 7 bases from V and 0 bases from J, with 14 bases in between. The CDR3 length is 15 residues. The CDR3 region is CASMGRMISTDTQYF. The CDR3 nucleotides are TGTGCCAGCATGGGACGGATGATTAGCACAGATACGCAGTATTTT.

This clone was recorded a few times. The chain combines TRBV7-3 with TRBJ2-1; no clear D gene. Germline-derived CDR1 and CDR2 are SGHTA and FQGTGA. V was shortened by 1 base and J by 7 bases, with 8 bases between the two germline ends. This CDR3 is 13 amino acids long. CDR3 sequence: CASSLIRGNEQFF. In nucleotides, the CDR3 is TGTGCCAGCAGCTTAATCCGAGGTAATGAGCAGTTCTTC.

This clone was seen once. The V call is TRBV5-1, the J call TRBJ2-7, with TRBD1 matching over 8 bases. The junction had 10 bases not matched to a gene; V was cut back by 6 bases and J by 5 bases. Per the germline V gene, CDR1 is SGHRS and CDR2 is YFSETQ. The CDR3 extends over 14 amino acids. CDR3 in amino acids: CASMLDRAINEQYF. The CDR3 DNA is TGCGCCAGCATGTTGGACAGGGCCATTAACGAGCAGTACTTC.

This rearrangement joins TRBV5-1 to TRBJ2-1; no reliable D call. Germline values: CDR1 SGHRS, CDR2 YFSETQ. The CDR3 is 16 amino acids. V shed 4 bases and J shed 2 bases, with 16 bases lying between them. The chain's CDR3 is CASSMSGLDTYNEQFF. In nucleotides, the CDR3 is TGCGCCAGCAGCATGTCCGGGCTGGATACCTACAATGAGCAGTTCTTC.

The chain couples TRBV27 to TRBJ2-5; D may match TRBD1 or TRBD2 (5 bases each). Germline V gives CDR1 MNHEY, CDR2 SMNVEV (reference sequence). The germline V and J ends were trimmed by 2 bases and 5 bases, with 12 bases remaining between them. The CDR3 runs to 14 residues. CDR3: CASSLRARGETQYF. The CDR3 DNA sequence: TGTGCCAGCAGTTTACGTGCGAGGGGTGAGACCCAGTACTTC.

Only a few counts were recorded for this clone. The CDR3 loop is CASSRTGLYGYTF. The DNA of the CDR3 is TGTGCCAGCAGTCGGACAGGACTCTATGGCTACACCTTC. V and J are TRBV2 and TRBJ1-2; 7 nucleotides match TRBD1. The CDR3 is 13 amino acids. Germline values: CDR1 SNHLY, CDR2 FYNNEI. J lost 4 bases, V lost 5 bases, and 4 bases had no gene match.

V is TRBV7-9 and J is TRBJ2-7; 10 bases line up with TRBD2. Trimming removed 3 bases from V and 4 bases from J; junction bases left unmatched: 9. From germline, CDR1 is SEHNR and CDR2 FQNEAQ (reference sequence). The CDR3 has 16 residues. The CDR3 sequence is CASSLGSSGSGYEQYF. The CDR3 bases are TGTGCCAGCAGCTTGGGGTCTAGCGGGAGTGGTTACGAGCAGTACTTC.

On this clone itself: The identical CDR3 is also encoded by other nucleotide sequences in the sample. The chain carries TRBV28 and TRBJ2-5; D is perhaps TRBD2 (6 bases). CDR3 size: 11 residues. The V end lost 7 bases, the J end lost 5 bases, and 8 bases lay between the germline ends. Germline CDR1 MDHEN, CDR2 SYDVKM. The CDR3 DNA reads TGTGCCAGCACTAGCGAGGAGACCCAGTACTTC. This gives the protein CASTSEETQYF. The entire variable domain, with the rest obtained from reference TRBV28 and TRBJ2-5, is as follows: DVKVTQSSRYLVKRTGEKVFLECVQDMDHENMFWYRQDPGLGLRLIYFSYDVKMKEKGDIPEGYSVSREKKERFSLILESASTNQTSMYLCASTSEETQYFGPGTRLLVL.

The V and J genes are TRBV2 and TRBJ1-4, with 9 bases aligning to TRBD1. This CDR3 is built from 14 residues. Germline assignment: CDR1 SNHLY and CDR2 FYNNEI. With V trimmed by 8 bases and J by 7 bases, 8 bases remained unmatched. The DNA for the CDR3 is TGTGCCAGCGGGGGGACAGGGCGTGGTGAAAAACTGTTTTTT. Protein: CASGGTGRGEKLFF.

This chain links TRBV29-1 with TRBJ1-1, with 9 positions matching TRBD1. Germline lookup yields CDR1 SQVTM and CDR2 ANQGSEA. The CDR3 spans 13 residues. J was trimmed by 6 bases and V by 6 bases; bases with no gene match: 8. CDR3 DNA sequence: TGCAGCGTGAACAGGGGGCAGAGATCTGAAGCTTTCTTT. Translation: CSVNRGQRSEAFF. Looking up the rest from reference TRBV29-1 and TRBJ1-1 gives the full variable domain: SAVISQKPSRDICQRGTSLTIQCQVDSQVTMMFWYRQQPGQSLTLIATANQGSEATYESGFVIDKFPISRPNLTFSTLTVSNMSPEDSSIYLCSVNRGQRSEAFFGQGTRLTVV.

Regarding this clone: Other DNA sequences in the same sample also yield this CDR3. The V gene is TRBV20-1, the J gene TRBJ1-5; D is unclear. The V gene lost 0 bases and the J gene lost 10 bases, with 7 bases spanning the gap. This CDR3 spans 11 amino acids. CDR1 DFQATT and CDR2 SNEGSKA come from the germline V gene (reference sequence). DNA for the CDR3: TGCAGTGCTAGAGAAACGGGACCCCAGCATTTT. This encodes CSARETGPQHF.

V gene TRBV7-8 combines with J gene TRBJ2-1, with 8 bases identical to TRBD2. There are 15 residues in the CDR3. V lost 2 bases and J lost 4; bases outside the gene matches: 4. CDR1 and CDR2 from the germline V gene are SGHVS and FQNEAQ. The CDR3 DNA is TGTGCCAGCAGCTTAACTAGCGGAGCTTACAATGAGCAGTTCTTC. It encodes CASSLTSGAYNEQFF.

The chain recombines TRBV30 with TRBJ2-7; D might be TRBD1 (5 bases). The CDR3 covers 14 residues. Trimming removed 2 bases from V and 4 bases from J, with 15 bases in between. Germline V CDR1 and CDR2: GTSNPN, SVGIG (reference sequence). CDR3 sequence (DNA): TGTGCCTGGAGTCAGGACATAGGTGTATACGAGCAGTACTTC. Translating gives CAWSQDIGVYEQYF.

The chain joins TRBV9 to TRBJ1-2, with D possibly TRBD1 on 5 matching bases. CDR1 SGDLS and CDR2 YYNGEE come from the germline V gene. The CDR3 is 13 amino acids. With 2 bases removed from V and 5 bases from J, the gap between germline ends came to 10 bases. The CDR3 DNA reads TGTGCCAGCAGCGTCGTGGGGGGGTATGGCTACACCTTC. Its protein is CASSVVGGYGYTF.